One sample yielded the 22 T cell receptor beta chains listed below, sequenced in a study of human T cells and chemical hapten exposure (dated by TCRdb to about 2021). The library was made by RACE. Sequenced on a NextSeq 500. TCRdb handled the public reads itself, with Q25 trimming in fastp and clone calling in MiXCR, and kept productive beta chains. Here each entry gathers all rows of one CDR3 protein and keeps the most common genes and DNA. For this sample the table gives approximately 50,000 distinct CDR3 sequences, of which 11% were detected only once. Clones ranked in the top ten supply 3.5% to 4.5% of the sample. The intended sense of this specimen's time point label: pre-sensitization, week 0. The treatment or condition label here, explained by the study, means: therapeutic diphenylcyclopropenone sensitization with weekly scalp DPC. Sample: whole blood, taken in connection with sensitization to the hapten diphenylcyclopropenone (DPC). Every receptor here comes from a woman between 40 and 55 years old with alopecia areata. Some clones in this sample may be carry-over from other donors' samples.

This clonotype has more than one count but fewer than ten. A read error may produce the germline difference seen at one junction end. This chain connects TRBV12-3 or TRBV12-4 to TRBJ2-2, with D unresolved. The CDR3 extends over 13 amino acids. CDR3 in DNA: TGTGCCAGCAGCCCAAAGAACGCCGGGGAGCTGTTTTTT. Its translation: CASSPKNAGELFF.

This sequence joins TRBV20-1 and TRBJ2-2, with D possibly being TRBD2 (6 bases). There are 14 residues in the CDR3. The germline gives CDR1 DFQATT, CDR2 SNEGSKA (reference sequence). V was pared by 5 bases and J by 2 bases, with 12 bases between. Written as DNA, the CDR3 is TGCAGTGCTCCGTACGGGGGTAACACCGGGGAGCTGTTTTTT. This sequence encodes CSAPYGGNTGELFF.

This clonotype was detected many times. CDR3 protein: CASTVTGAYNEQFF. In DNA form, the CDR3 reads TGTGCCAGCACCGTGACAGGGGCCTACAATGAGCAGTTCTTC. The V and J genes are TRBV6-6 and TRBJ2-1, with TRBD1 matching over 8 bases. From germline, CDR1 is MNHNY and CDR2 SVGAGI (reference sequence). V lost 7 bases and J lost 2; bases outside the gene matches: 4. CDR3 length: 14 amino acids.

This clonotype was seen many times. The rearrangement links TRBV19 to TRBJ1-5, with 9 nucleotides matching TRBD1. This CDR3 contains 15 residues. Germline CDR1 reads LNHDA; CDR2 reads SQIVND (reference sequence). The trim removed 9 bases at V and 4 bases at J, leaving 10 bases unmatched. CDR3 region: CASRTGGSPNQPQHF. DNA for the CDR3: TGTGCCAGCCGTACAGGGGGCTCCCCTAATCAGCCCCAGCATTTT.

In this sample, this clonotype turned up a few times. This chain uses TRBV2 with TRBJ2-7; no definite D call. The CDR3 contains 16 residues. The V and J ends lost 0 bases and 3 bases respectively, with 15 bases between them. The germline CDR1 and CDR2 sequences are SNHLY and FYNNEI. As DNA, the CDR3 is TGTGCCAGCAGTGAAGCGCGTACGGCGGTATACTACGAGCAGTACTTC. Translating gives CASSEARTAVYYEQYF.

This clonotype was detected only a few times. The chain's CDR3 is CASTRTGSYNEQFF. The CDR3 DNA reads as TGTGCCAGTACTCGGACAGGGTCCTACAATGAGCAGTTCTTC. The genes are TRBV19 and TRBJ2-1, with 8 bases identical to TRBD1. CDR1 is LNHDA and CDR2 is SQIVND in the germline V gene (reference sequence). V trimming: 7 bases; J trimming: 1 base; junction bases outside the gene matches: 3. The CDR3 is made up of 14 amino acids.

The chain uses TRBV21-1 and TRBJ2-7; the table's D gene call, TRBD2, was not cross checked with the DNA. TRBV21-1 is marked as a pseudogene. This CDR3 is 18 amino acids long. DNA of the CDR3: TGTGCCAGCCGGGCCCTGGCACGGACGGATACAAGCTCCTACGAGCAGTACTTC. Amino acid sequence: CASRALARTDTSSYEQYF.

This clonotype turned up a few times. This rearrangement joins TRBV30 to TRBJ1-5, with 7 bases fitting TRBD1. The trim removed 3 bases at V and 6 bases at J, leaving 5 bases unmatched. This CDR3 is built from 13 residues. Germline V gene data show CDR1 as GTSNPN and CDR2 as SVGIG (reference sequence). As DNA, the CDR3 is TGTGCCTGGAGCAATACAGGGGTTCAGCCCCAGCATTTT. It encodes CAWSNTGVQPQHF.

This clonotype was found many times. V is TRBV4-3 and J is TRBJ2-3; no reliable D call. This CDR3 region has 14 residues. Trimming left V 0 bases short and J 6 bases short, with 10 bases between. Germline-derived CDR1 and CDR2 are LGHNA and YSLEER. CDR3 residues: CASSQDFGLDTQYF. CDR3 nucleotide sequence: TGCGCCAGCAGCCAAGATTTCGGCCTTGATACGCAGTATTTT.

In its sample, this clonotype was seen many times. The rearrangement joins TRBV7-6 to TRBJ1-1; a weak D match, TRBD1 (6 bases). The V end lost 1 base, the J end lost 10 bases, and 19 bases lay between the germline ends. The CDR3 covers 15 residues. Germline V lookup: CDR1 SGHVS, CDR2 FNYEAQ. The CDR3 coding sequence is TGTGCCAGCAGCTTAGGGCCCCCGGAAGGGGGGGGAGCTTTCTTT. Protein product: CASSLGPPEGGGAFF.

This clonotype was detected a few times. The V and J genes are TRBV28 and TRBJ1-6, with TRBD1 matching over 8 bases. CDR3 size: 15 residues. With 6 bases clipped from V and 5 bases from J, the junction kept 6 bases outside the gene matches. Looked up from germline, CDR1 is MDHEN and CDR2 is SYDVKM. In DNA, the CDR3 is TGTGCCAGCAGAAGCGGACAGGGCAATAATTCACCCCTCCACTTT. This translates into CASRSGQGNNSPLHF. Supplemented by reference TRBV28 and TRBJ1-6, the full variable domain reads DVKVTQSSRYLVKRTGEKVFLECVQDMDHENMFWYRQDPGLGLRLIYFSYDVKMKEKGDIPEGYSVSREKKERFSLILESASTNQTSMYLCASRSGQGNNSPLHFGNGTRLTVT.

V usage is TRBV7-9 and J usage is TRBJ2-3, with 9 bases matching TRBD2. Germline assignment: CDR1 SEHNR and CDR2 FQNEAQ (reference sequence). J was trimmed by 4 bases and V by 5 bases; bases with no gene match: 1. The CDR3 totals 13 residues. The CDR3 protein is CASSPSGADTQYF. In nucleotides, the CDR3 is TGTGCCAGCAGCCCTAGCGGGGCAGATACGCAGTATTTT.

This clonotype has more than one count but fewer than ten. V is TRBV2 and J is TRBJ2-2; 10 positions match TRBD2. Germline CDR1 and CDR2: SNHLY and FYNNEI. CDR3 length: 15 residues. With V trimmed by 4 bases and J by 7 bases, 6 bases remained unmatched. CDR3: CASSASGGLGGELFF. Written as DNA, the CDR3 is TGTGCCAGCAGTGCTAGCGGGGGACTTGGCGGGGAGCTGTTTTTT.

The gene calls are TRBV3-1 and TRBJ2-7; D is uncertain. CDR1 is LGHDT, CDR2 YNNKEL, per germline (reference sequence). Deletions cut 1 base from V and 7 bases from J, with 17 bases between. CDR3 length: 15 residues. DNA for the CDR3: TGTGCCAGCAGCCAAGCACCCTACGGCACAGTTGAGCAGTACTTC. Amino acids: CASSQAPYGTVEQYF.

This clonotype was seen a few times. The chain carries TRBV12-3 or TRBV12-4 and TRBJ1-4, with 7 bases that match TRBD1. The V gene end was trimmed by 6 bases and the J gene end by 5 bases; junction bases not matched to a gene: 12. The CDR3 contains 16 residues. CDR3 sequence reads: CASSNMRTGDNEKLFF. In DNA, the CDR3 is TGTGCCAGCAGCAACATGCGGACAGGAGACAATGAAAAACTGTTTTTT.

This clonotype showed up just a few times. DNA for the CDR3: TGTGCCAGCAGTGAAGGCCACAGGAACACTGAAGCTTTCTTT. Translating gives CASSEGHRNTEAFF. The chain links TRBV25-1 to TRBJ1-1; D not certain. CDR1 is MGHDK, CDR2 SYGVNS, per germline. The CDR3 has 14 amino acids. Trimming cost V 2 bases and J 1 base, with 8 bases left between them.

The chain recombines TRBV5-1 with TRBJ2-1; the D is unclear. V gave up 4 bases and J gave up 5 bases, with 13 bases separating them. The CDR3 is 14 residues long. CDR1 is SGHRS, CDR2 YFSETQ, per germline. The CDR3 loop reads CASSLMDPNNEQFF. CDR3 nucleotides: TGCGCCAGCAGCCTGATGGACCCTAACAATGAGCAGTTCTTC.

This clonotype was found a few times. This sequence joins TRBV4-3 and TRBJ2-2; TRBD2 might be the D (5 bases). This CDR3 has 15 residues. Germline CDR1 reads LGHNA; CDR2 reads YSLEER. Between the trimmed V and J ends, which lost 3 bases and 4 bases, there was a span of 12 bases. For the CDR3, the DNA is TGCGCCAGCAGCCAGGCACCCCGGGGCACCGGGGAGCTGTTTTTT. It codes for CASSQAPRGTGELFF.

This clonotype was picked up a small number of times. The rearrangement uses TRBV11-2 and TRBJ1-6; D is unclear. Between the trimmed V and J ends, which lost 0 bases and 10 bases, there was a span of 10 bases. Per germline, CDR1 SGHAT and CDR2 FQNNGV. The CDR3 consists of 14 residues. The DNA for the CDR3 is TGTGCCAGCAGCTTAGACAGGACGAGGTCACCCCTCCACTTT. The encoded protein is CASSLDRTRSPLHF.

In its sample, this clonotype was seen a few times. The CDR3 DNA reads TGTGCCACCTCAGGGGACCGGAGCTCCTACGAGCAGTACTTC. It translates to CATSGDRSSYEQYF. The chain is built from TRBV3-1 and TRBJ2-7; a weak D match, TRBD1 (6 bases). The V gene lost 10 bases and the J gene lost 0 bases, with 16 bases spanning the gap. The germline V gene has CDR1 LGHDT and CDR2 YNNKEL (reference sequence). The CDR3 contains 14 residues.

This clonotype was found many times. This chain links TRBV20-1 with TRBJ1-1; D is uncertain. Trimming cost V 1 base and J 6 bases, with 12 bases left between them. The CDR3 has 13 amino acids. Germline CDR1 reads DFQATT; CDR2 reads SNEGSKA (reference sequence). In nucleotides, the CDR3 is TGCAGTGCTAGAGGCCTTACAAGTCCTGAAGCTTTCTTT. It codes for CSARGLTSPEAFF.

This clonotype appeared many times. This chain joins TRBV7-9 and TRBJ1-2; D remains ambiguous. V was cut by 0 bases and J by 8 bases, with 16 bases left in between. The CDR3 loop spans 15 amino acids. Germline CDR1 reads SEHNR; CDR2 reads FQNEAQ (reference sequence). The CDR3 reads CASSLAQTQPRGYTF. CDR3 nucleotide sequence: TGTGCCAGCAGCTTAGCGCAGACCCAACCGCGGGGCTACACCTTC. The full variable domain, its missing parts supplied by reference TRBV7-9 and TRBJ1-2, is DTGVSQNPRHKITKRGQNVTFRCDPISEHNRLYWYRQTLGQGPEFLTYFQNEAQLEKSRLLSDRFSAERPKGSFSTLEIQRTEQGDSAMYLCASSLAQTQPRGYTFGSGTRLTVV.